These 21 T cell receptor beta chains share one sample of origin, sequenced in a study of blood T cell repertoires in COVID-19. This table comes from immunoSEQ multiplex PCR, and its TCRdb copy is limited to in-frame clones, with some not included. This sample has roughly 250,000 clones; around 87% occur once, and the top ten carry approximately 2.3%. Sequencing was performed on peripheral blood. The origin of the receptors is a woman aged 45-59 years with acute or convalescent COVID-19.

The chain recombines TRBV7-6 with TRBJ1-3, with TRBD1 matching 9 bases. J was trimmed by 4 bases and V by 5 bases; bases with no gene match: 12. The germline V gene encodes CDR1 SGHVS and CDR2 FNYEAQ. The CDR3 sequence is 17 residues long. The CDR3 is CASSTGQGRMQGNTIYF. The CDR3 bases are TGTGCCAGCAGCACCGGACAGGGGCGCATGCAGGGAAACACCATATATTTT.

This sequence joins TRBV10-2 and TRBJ2-2, with 8 nucleotides matching TRBD2. Germline V CDR1 and CDR2: WSHSY, SAAADI. The CDR3 sequence is 15 residues long. V was clipped by 1 base and J by 6 bases; unmatched bases: 4. CDR3 loop: CASSEFNGRAGELFF. DNA of the CDR3: TGCGCCAGCAGTGAGTTTAACGGGAGGGCCGGGGAGCTGTTTTTT.

The chain links TRBV5-1 to TRBJ1-1; 7 bases are shared with TRBD1. The V gene end was trimmed by 5 bases and the J gene end by 0 bases; junction bases not matched to a gene: 4. Germline V gives CDR1 SGHRS, CDR2 YFSETQ. CDR3 length: 14 amino acids. CDR3 DNA: TGCGCCAGCAGGGGAACAGGGGTGAACACTGAAGCTTTCTTT. Translation gives CASRGTGVNTEAFF.

This sequence joins TRBV6-5 and TRBJ2-5; maybe TRBD1 (6 bases). This CDR3 region has 14 residues. CDR1 is MNHEY and CDR2 is SVGAGI in the germline V gene. V shed 7 bases and J shed 2 bases, with 14 bases lying between them. CDR3 sequence (DNA): TGTGCCAGCAAAATGGACAGACCGCAAGAGACCCAGTACTTC. Translated: CASKMDRPQETQYF.

CDR3: CAISSGQGNTEAFF. The CDR3 DNA sequence: TGTGCCATCAGTTCGGGACAGGGAAACACTGAAGCTTTCTTT. The chain employs TRBV10-3 and TRBJ1-1; 9 nucleotides line up with TRBD1. CDR3 size: 14 residues. CDR1 is ENHRY and CDR2 is SYGVKD in the germline V gene. Losses at the gene ends were 5 bases for V and 2 bases for J; bases not matched to a gene: 3.

The rearrangement joins TRBV24-1 to TRBJ2-1; 12 positions match TRBD2. Germline values: CDR1 KGHDR, CDR2 SFDVKD. The CDR3 sequence is 18 residues long. V lost 2 bases to trimming and J lost 0 bases; unmatched junction nucleotides: 4. CDR3 region: CATSDSGLAGTSYNEQFF. In nucleotides, the CDR3 is TGTGCCACCAGTGATTCCGGACTAGCGGGGACCTCCTACAATGAGCAGTTCTTC.

This rearrangement joins TRBV5-1 to TRBJ1-2; D is unclear. From germline, CDR1 is SGHRS and CDR2 YFSETQ. V was trimmed by 0 bases and J by 8 bases, leaving 11 bases between them. This CDR3 has 13 residues. CDR3 in DNA: TGCGCCAGCAGCTTGGGCTCCCCGGAGGGCTACACCTTC. It yields the protein CASSLGSPEGYTF.

The rearrangement uses TRBV14 and TRBJ2-5, with 13 nucleotides matching TRBD2. The CDR3 runs to 18 residues. J lost 4 bases, V lost 1 base, and 9 bases had no gene match. The germline V gene has CDR1 SGHDN and CDR2 FVKESK. CDR3 sequence: CASSQGGLGTSGTETQYF. The DNA of the CDR3 is TGTGCCAGCAGCCAAGGGGGCCTAGGGACTAGCGGGACAGAGACCCAGTACTTC. The complete variable domain, with remaining parts taken from reference TRBV14 and TRBJ2-5, reads EAGVTQFPSHSVIEKGQTVTLRCDPISGHDNLYWYRRVMGKEIKFLLHFVKESKQDESGMPNNRFLAERTGGTYSTLKVQPAELEDSGVYFCASSQGGLGTSGTETQYFGPGTRLLVL.

The V gene is TRBV19, the J gene TRBJ1-1, with D unclear. V was pared by 3 bases and J by 7 bases, with 12 bases between. Germline CDR1 LNHDA, CDR2 SQIVND (reference sequence). The CDR3 has 13 amino acids. CDR3 sequence reads: CASSIRRSDEAFF. The CDR3 DNA reads TGTGCCAGTAGTATTCGCAGGTCGGATGAAGCTTTCTTT.

The V call is TRBV7-9, the J call TRBJ1-5; 7 bases align to TRBD1. V gave up 4 bases and J gave up 6 bases; unmatched junction bases: 6. The CDR3 has 14 amino acids. Germline V gives CDR1 SEHNR, CDR2 FQNEAQ (reference sequence). The CDR3 protein is CASSSRDSRQPQHF. For the CDR3, the DNA is TGTGCCAGCAGCTCACGGGACAGTCGTCAGCCCCAGCATTTT.

V is TRBV28 and J is TRBJ2-5, with a tentative D call TRBD1 (7 bases). Germline V CDR1 and CDR2: MDHEN, SYDVKM. Deletions cut 5 bases from V and 5 bases from J, with 15 bases between. The CDR3 is 14 amino acids. The CDR3 coding sequence is TGTGCCAGCAGTGGAACCAGGGGGAGGGAGACCCAGTACTTC. The encoded protein is CASSGTRGRETQYF. The full variable domain, its missing parts supplied by reference TRBV28 and TRBJ2-5, is DVKVTQSSRYLVKRTGEKVFLECVQDMDHENMFWYRQDPGLGLRLIYFSYDVKMKEKGDIPEGYSVSREKKERFSLILESASTNQTSMYLCASSGTRGRETQYFGPGTRLLVL.

The chain joins TRBV28 to TRBJ1-5; no definite D call. V dropped 3 bases and J dropped 3 bases, with 9 bases sitting between them. CDR3 length equals 14 residues. The V gene's germline CDR1 is MDHEN and CDR2 SYDVKM. CDR3 bases: TGTGCCAGCAGTTTGAGGTTCGTCAATCAGCCCCAGCATTTT. Its protein product is CASSLRFVNQPQHF. Full variable domain (outside the CDR3, taken from reference TRBV28 and TRBJ1-5): DVKVTQSSRYLVKRTGEKVFLECVQDMDHENMFWYRQDPGLGLRLIYFSYDVKMKEKGDIPEGYSVSREKKERFSLILESASTNQTSMYLCASSLRFVNQPQHFGDGTRLSIL.

V usage is TRBV7-9 and J usage is TRBJ2-3, with TRBD2 matching over 10 bases. CDR1 SEHNR and CDR2 FQNEAQ come from the germline V gene (reference sequence). This CDR3 has 16 residues. V gave up 4 bases and J gave up 2 bases; unmatched junction bases: 6. The chain's CDR3 is CASSSGTSVDTDTQYF. CDR3 sequence (DNA): TGTGCCAGCAGCTCGGGGACTAGCGTAGACACAGATACGCAGTATTTT.

This chain uses TRBV28 with TRBJ2-2; D perhaps matches TRBD1 (6 bases). This CDR3 spans 15 amino acids. CDR1 is MDHEN, CDR2 SYDVKM, per germline. Deletions cut 6 bases from V and 3 bases from J, with 14 bases between. The CDR3: CASRAGTHYTGELFF. The CDR3 coding sequence is TGTGCCAGCAGGGCCGGGACACACTACACCGGGGAGCTGTTTTTT.

This chain links TRBV5-1 with TRBJ2-1; 10 nucleotides align to TRBD2. The CDR3 contains 15 residues. The germline V gene encodes CDR1 SGHRS and CDR2 YFSETQ. V was clipped by 6 bases and J by 4 bases; unmatched bases: 7. CDR3 protein: CASNPPGLAYNEQFF. In DNA, the CDR3 is TGCGCCAGCAACCCACCGGGACTAGCGTACAATGAGCAGTTCTTC.

In nucleotides, the CDR3 is TGTGCCAGCAGCGGCGGGCCCGGCGACACCATATATTTT. It codes for CASSGGPGDTIYF. V and J are TRBV27 and TRBJ1-3; no reliable D call. The V and J ends lost 6 bases and 8 bases respectively, with 14 bases between them. CDR1 MNHEY and CDR2 SMNVEV come from the germline V gene (reference sequence). The CDR3 extends over 13 amino acids.

The CDR3 sequence is CASNRGGVTGELFF. CDR3 DNA sequence: TGTGCCAGCAACCGGGGAGGGGTCACCGGGGAGCTGTTTTTT. This chain connects TRBV6-5 to TRBJ2-2; 7 positions agree with TRBD2. With V trimmed by 7 bases and J by 4 bases, 6 bases remained unmatched. The germline CDR1 and CDR2 sequences are MNHEY and SVGAGI. The CDR3 has 14 residues.

The chain joins TRBV2 to TRBJ2-7; the match to TRBD2 covers 11 bases. The junction had 9 bases not matched to a gene; V was cut back by 6 bases and J by 5 bases. Germline CDR1 is SNHLY and CDR2 is FYNNEI. This CDR3 has 15 residues. CDR3 DNA sequence: TGTGCCAGCAGCGCCACTAGCGGGGGTATCAACGAGCAGTACTTC. It specifies CASSATSGGINEQYF.

Only one count was recorded for this clone. The J gene is TRBJ2-7, the V gene TRBV25-1; 7 bases map to TRBD1. This CDR3 has 14 amino acids. J was trimmed by 2 bases and V by 6 bases; bases with no gene match: 7. Looked up from germline, CDR1 is MGHDK and CDR2 is SYGVNS. The DNA for the CDR3 is TGTGCCAGCAGGGGGGACAGATTCGCCTACGAGCAGTACTTC. This translates into CASRGDRFAYEQYF.

The chain is built from TRBV6-5 and TRBJ2-7; no definite D call. The CDR3 consists of 15 residues. The germline V gene has CDR1 MNHEY and CDR2 SVGAGI. Trimming stripped 8 bases from V and 0 bases from J, with 17 bases between. DNA for the CDR3: TGTGCCAGCGGCCGCGAGGCTGACTTCTCCTACGAGCAGTACTTC. Its protein product is CASGREADFSYEQYF.

The CDR3 sequence is CASSRRGQDNSPLHF. CDR3 coding DNA: TGTGCCAGCAGCCGCCGGGGACAGGATAATTCACCCCTCCACTTT. V usage is TRBV7-3 and J usage is TRBJ1-6, with 8 nucleotides matching TRBD1. Germline V CDR1 and CDR2: SGHTA, FQGTGA. Trimming cost V 5 bases and J 5 bases; bases outside gene matches: 5. The length of the CDR3 is 15 residues.